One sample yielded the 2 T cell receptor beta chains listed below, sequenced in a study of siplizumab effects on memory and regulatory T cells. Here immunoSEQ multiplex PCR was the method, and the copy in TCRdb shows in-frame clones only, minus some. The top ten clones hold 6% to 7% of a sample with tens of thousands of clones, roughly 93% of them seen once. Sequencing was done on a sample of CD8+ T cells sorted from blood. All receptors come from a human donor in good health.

In DNA, the CDR3 is TGTGCCAGTAGTATACAACCGGGACAGAAGCAGTACTTC. This sequence encodes CASSIQPGQKQYF. J is TRBJ2-7 and V is TRBV19, with 7 bases identical to TRBD1. CDR1 LNHDA and CDR2 SQIVND come from the germline V gene (reference sequence). V shed 2 bases, J shed 8 bases, and the junction held 6 bases outside the gene matches. This CDR3 has 13 residues.

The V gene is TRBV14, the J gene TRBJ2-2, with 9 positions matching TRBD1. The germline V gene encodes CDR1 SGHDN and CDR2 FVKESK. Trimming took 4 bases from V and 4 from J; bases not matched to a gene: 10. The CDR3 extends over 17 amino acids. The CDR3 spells CASSRRGQGLITGELFF. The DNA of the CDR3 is TGTGCCAGCAGCCGAAGGGGACAGGGTCTCATCACCGGGGAGCTGTTTTTT.